This T cell receptor beta chain emerged from a study of technical replicates of blood from a few donors. Profiled with immunoSEQ multiplex PCR; TCRdb holds only in-frame clones, not every one. Of nearly 80,000 clones in the sample, about 92% are singletons; the top ten hold 0.4% to 0.45%. The sequence derives from a human donor in good health. Specimen: T cells isolated from PBMCs.

CDR3 DNA: TGTGCCAGTACCCTGGGACAGTCAAGGTGGCCCCAGCATTTT. Translating it yields CASTLGQSRWPQHF. The chain joins TRBV19 to TRBJ1-5; TRBD1 aligns across 7 bases. The germline CDR1 and CDR2 sequences are LNHDA and SQIVND (reference sequence). Losses at the gene ends were 7 bases for V and 9 bases for J; bases not matched to a gene: 12. CDR3 size: 14 residues.